Each of the 28 T cell receptor beta chains below was sequenced from the same sample in a study of T cell repertoires in cytomegalovirus infection (dated by TCRdb to the late 2010s). The instrument given in TCRdb is Illumina HiSeq 1500. The public reads were run again by TCRdb, first through fastp at Q25 and then through MiXCR, and only productive beta chains were kept. Duplicate CDR3 protein sequences are folded into a single record with the most common DNA and genes. Across this sample there are around 130,000 distinct CDR3 sequences, with 20% to 30% seen only once. 30% to 35% of the sample is taken by the ten largest. No cognate antigen is known for these TCRs. What was sequenced was PBMCs, sequenced either directly or after in vitro stimulation (not recorded which). Receptor source: a human donor in good health (CMV status not recorded). Some clones in this sample may be carry-over from other donors' samples.

The V call is TRBV6-2 or TRBV6-3, the J call TRBJ1-1, with TRBD1 as a possible D gene (6 bases). Germline CDR1 reads MNHEY; CDR2 reads SVGEGT. The CDR3 covers 14 residues. Trimming cost V 8 bases and J 3 bases, with 16 bases left between them. CDR3 protein: CASLRGGLDTEAFF. The CDR3 DNA sequence: TGTGCCAGCCTCAGGGGAGGGCTGGACACTGAAGCTTTCTTT.

V is TRBV14 and J is TRBJ2-1; D gene ambiguous. CDR3 size: 15 residues. CDR1 is SGHDN and CDR2 is FVKESK in the germline V gene. Trimming took off 1 base at V and 3 bases at J, with 10 bases between the two ends. CDR3 in amino acids: CASSQAPTRYNEQFF. CDR3 sequence (DNA): TGTGCCAGCAGCCAAGCCCCCACACGCTACAATGAGCAGTTCTTC.

Only a few counts were recorded for this clonotype. The rearrangement links TRBV7-9 to TRBJ1-1; D is possibly TRBD1 (6 bases). The CDR3 runs to 14 residues. With 5 bases removed from V and 6 bases from J, the gap between germline ends came to 16 bases. Germline values: CDR1 SEHNR, CDR2 FQNEAQ (reference sequence). CDR3 DNA: TGTGCCAGCAGCCCCGGGGTGGGGGCGTCTGAAGCTTTCTTT. It yields the protein CASSPGVGASEAFF.

This clonotype has ten or more counts. This chain connects TRBV7-3 to TRBJ2-3, with D possibly TRBD2 on 7 matching bases. From germline, CDR1 is SGHTA and CDR2 FQGTGA. The ends were cut back, 6 bases at V and 4 bases at J, with 14 bases in the middle. The CDR3 totals 14 residues. The DNA of the CDR3 is TGTGCCAGCAGTACTAGCGCAGGGGCAGATACGCAGTATTTT. It codes for CASSTSAGADTQYF.

The chain has TRBV4-3 and TRBJ2-2; D unclear. This CDR3 has 14 residues. V lost 1 base to trimming and J lost 4 bases, with 7 bases between them. The V gene's germline CDR1 is LGHNA and CDR2 YSLEER. Written as DNA, the CDR3 is TGCGCCAGCAGCCAAGGCCTCGGCACCGGGGAGCTGTTTTTT. Its protein is CASSQGLGTGELFF.

The chain employs TRBV10-3 and TRBJ2-7; 7 nucleotides match TRBD1. The CDR3 is 13 residues long. The J segment lost 0 bases and the V segment lost 10 bases, leaving 6 bases of the junction unmatched. Germline V gene lookup returns CDR1 ENHRY and CDR2 SYGVKD. In DNA, the CDR3 is TGTGCCAGCAAAGGGGGCGACTCCTACGAGCAGTACGTC. Protein product: CASKGGDSYEQYV.

The table lists this clonotype with many counts. The V gene is TRBV7-2, the J gene TRBJ2-5; either TRBD1 or TRBD2 may supply D (5 bases each). V was clipped by 1 base and J by 2 bases, with 14 bases between them. This CDR3 region has 16 residues. Germline V gene data show CDR1 as SGHTA and CDR2 as FQGNSA. The CDR3 coding sequence is TGTGCCAGCAGCTTAGGGACTCTAGGGGTACAAGAGACCCAGTACTTC. It codes for CASSLGTLGVQETQYF.

About this clonotype: A much larger clonotype is one base distant, so this may be a read error. The rearrangement links TRBV7-2 to TRBJ2-3; no clear D. CDR1 SGHTA and CDR2 FQGNSA come from the germline V gene. Between the trimmed V and J ends, which lost 1 base and 4 bases, there was a span of 6 bases. The CDR3 contains 13 residues. DNA of the CDR3: TGTGCCAGCAGCTTAGAGATTTCAGATACGCAGTATTTT. This translates into CASSLEISDTQYF.

The rearrangement joins TRBV7-9 to TRBJ2-5, with 11 bases aligning to TRBD2. CDR1 is SEHNR, CDR2 FQNEAQ, per germline (reference sequence). The CDR3 totals 15 residues. Trimming at V came to 4 bases and at J to 6 bases, leaving 7 bases not matched to a gene. The CDR3 nucleotides are TGTGCCAGCAGCTCCCAGACTAGCGGGATTCAGACCCAGTACTTC. Translation: CASSSQTSGIQTQYF.

This clonotype was detected many times. V usage is TRBV7-2 and J usage is TRBJ2-2, with D perhaps matching TRBD2 (5 bases). The CDR3 spans 16 residues. Trimming removed 1 base from V and 0 bases from J, with 9 bases in between. Per the germline V gene, CDR1 is SGHTA and CDR2 is FQGNSA. This CDR3 reads CASSLVGMSNTGELFF. CDR3 DNA sequence: TGTGCCAGCAGCTTAGTCGGGATGTCGAACACCGGGGAGCTGTTTTTT.

V usage is TRBV7-9 and J usage is TRBJ1-2; D is uncertain. This CDR3 region has 14 residues. The germline V and J ends were trimmed by 3 bases and 8 bases, with 16 bases remaining between them. Germline V gene lookup returns CDR1 SEHNR and CDR2 FQNEAQ (reference sequence). CDR3 protein: CASSFYSALGGYTF. CDR3 coding DNA: TGTGCCAGCAGCTTCTATTCCGCACTGGGGGGCTACACCTTC.

This chain uses TRBV6-2 or TRBV6-3 with TRBJ2-7, with 15 bases matching TRBD2. Trimming removed 4 bases from V and 7 bases from J; junction bases left unmatched: 5. Germline V gene data show CDR1 as MNHEY and CDR2 as SVGEGT. The CDR3 totals 15 residues. The CDR3 DNA reads as TGTGCCAGCAGTTCGGGACTAGCGGGAGGTCATGAGCAGTACTTC. This gives the protein CASSSGLAGGHEQYF.

As to this clonotype: The missing conserved phenylalanine or tryptophan at the end of this CDR3 makes a read error likely. This chain joins TRBV5-1 and TRBJ2-3; D possibly corresponds to TRBD2 (5 bases). The CDR3 spans 14 residues. Germline-derived CDR1 and CDR2 are SGHRS and YFSETQ. The ends were cut back, 0 bases at V and 6 bases at J, with 11 bases in the middle. The CDR3: CASSLAGFPDTQYI. The CDR3 nucleotides read TGCGCCAGCAGCTTGGCGGGGTTCCCGGATACGCAGTATATT.

At least ten counts were recorded for this clonotype. The chain carries TRBV12-3 or TRBV12-4 and TRBJ2-7; TRBD2 is a possible D gene (6 bases). CDR3 length: 13 amino acids. The V gene lost 3 bases and the J gene lost 6 bases, with 12 bases spanning the gap. The CDR3 nucleotides are TGTGCCAGCAGTTTTTCACTAGCAGGCGAGCAGTACGTC. Protein sequence: CASSFSLAGEQYV.

The chain uses TRBV6-2 or TRBV6-3 and TRBJ2-7, with 8 bases lining up with TRBD1. The trim removed 2 bases at V and 0 bases at J, leaving 9 bases unmatched. In germline, CDR1 is MNHEY, CDR2 SVGEGT. The CDR3 covers 17 residues. CDR3 in DNA: TGTGCCAGCAGTTACCCCTCGGGACAGGTTTTCTCCTACGAGCAGTACGTC. Translation gives CASSYPSGQVFSYEQYV.

The sample holds a few counts of this clonotype. The chain recombines TRBV6-6 with TRBJ2-3; TRBD2 matches at 10 bases. The V segment lost 0 bases and the J segment 6 bases; nucleotides outside the gene matches: 6. The CDR3 length is 16 residues. Germline CDR1 MNHNY, CDR2 SVGAGI (reference sequence). Here the CDR3 reads CASSYSRLAGADTQYF. The CDR3 bases are TGTGCCAGCAGTTACTCGAGGCTAGCGGGAGCTGATACGCAGTATTTT.

This clonotype came up a few times. V is TRBV10-3 and J is TRBJ2-7, with D perhaps TRBD1 (6 bases). Per germline, CDR1 ENHRY and CDR2 SYGVKD. The CDR3 runs 12 residues. Deletions cut 9 bases from V and 0 bases from J, with 9 bases between. CDR3: CAIKDSSYEQYF. The DNA of the CDR3 is TGTGCCATTAAGGACAGCTCCTACGAGCAGTACTTC.

The rearrangement links TRBV4-3 to TRBJ2-1; D not certain. The CDR3 has 15 amino acids. With 1 base removed from V and 8 bases from J, the gap between germline ends came to 15 bases. Germline values: CDR1 LGHNA, CDR2 YSLEER. The CDR3 sequence: CASSQGEWGTYEQFF. In nucleotides, the CDR3 is TGCGCCAGCAGCCAAGGCGAATGGGGTACCTATGAGCAGTTCTTC.

V gene TRBV2 combines with J gene TRBJ2-7; a possible D gene is TRBD1 (5 bases). Looked up from germline, CDR1 is SNHLY and CDR2 is FYNNEI. CDR3 size: 11 residues. The V gene lost 9 bases and the J gene lost 1 base, with 7 bases spanning the gap. The CDR3 reads CASKGSYEQYF. CDR3 nucleotides: TGTGCCAGTAAGGGGTCCTACGAGCAGTACTTC.

This clonotype has more than one count but fewer than ten. The V and J genes are TRBV7-9 and TRBJ1-4; 8 bases match TRBD1. Trimming cost V 6 bases and J 6 bases; bases outside gene matches: 6. The CDR3 covers 14 residues. Germline assignment: CDR1 SEHNR and CDR2 FQNEAQ (reference sequence). The CDR3 DNA follows: TGTGCCAGCAGTTCAGGGGGCTTGGATGAAAAACTGTTTTTT. It encodes CASSSGGLDEKLFF.

This clonotype has at least ten counts. This chain joins TRBV7-2 and TRBJ2-5, with D unclear. This CDR3 region has 13 residues. Germline V gene sequence: CDR1 SGHTA, CDR2 FQGNSA. Trimming took off 2 bases at V and 5 bases at J, with 9 bases between the two ends. In DNA form, the CDR3 reads TGTGCCAGCAGCTTAATACCTCGGGAGACCCAGTACTTC. The encoded protein is CASSLIPRETQYF.

There are many counts of this clonotype. The chain recombines TRBV7-2 with TRBJ2-5; TRBD2 matches at 8 bases. CDR1 and CDR2 from the germline V gene are SGHTA and FQGNSA. With V trimmed by 2 bases and J by 0 bases, 8 bases remained unmatched. The CDR3 spans 17 residues. The CDR3 loop is CASSLFTTSGYQETQYF. In DNA, the CDR3 is TGTGCCAGCAGCTTATTTACCACTAGCGGTTACCAAGAGACCCAGTACTTC.

This clonotype has only one observation. The V call is TRBV14, the J call TRBJ2-3; tentatively, D is TRBD2 (5 bases). The length of the CDR3 is 13 residues. The V gene's germline CDR1 is SGHDN and CDR2 FVKESK. The V gene lost 0 bases and the J gene lost 5 bases, with 6 bases spanning the gap. CDR3: CASSQERGDTQYF. CDR3 bases: TGTGCCAGCAGCCAAGAACGGGGAGATACGCAGTATTTT.

V is TRBV6-6 and J is TRBJ2-3; D may be TRBD2 (5 bases). V shed 8 bases and J shed 7 bases, with 13 bases lying between them. The length of the CDR3 is 12 residues. Germline CDR1 is MNHNY and CDR2 is SVGAGI (reference sequence). DNA of the CDR3: TGTGCCAGCTGGCCGGGATTTAATACGCAGTATTTT. It encodes CASWPGFNTQYF.

This clonotype came up many times. This sequence joins TRBV7-8 and TRBJ1-1, with TRBD1 as a possible D gene (6 bases). The CDR3 totals 16 residues. V was trimmed by 1 base and J by 6 bases, leaving 18 bases between them. Germline V gives CDR1 SGHVS, CDR2 FQNEAQ. The CDR3 nucleotides are TGTGCCAGCAGCTTAGGGGCAAAAGGGGGAACAGCTGAAGCTTTCTTT. Amino acids: CASSLGAKGGTAEAFF.

This clonotype has just a few counts. The chain carries TRBV19 and TRBJ2-1; D is perhaps TRBD1 (6 bases). Trimming stripped 3 bases from V and 6 bases from J, with 12 bases between. Germline CDR1 is LNHDA and CDR2 is SQIVND (reference sequence). CDR3 length equals 14 residues. The CDR3 here is CASSIIATGNEQFF. The CDR3 DNA sequence: TGTGCCAGTAGTATTATTGCGACAGGCAATGAGCAGTTCTTC.

The chain uses TRBV29-1 and TRBJ2-1; 8 positions agree with TRBD2. The junction had 4 bases not matched to a gene; V was cut back by 2 bases and J by 7 bases. The CDR3 length is 13 residues. CDR1 is SQVTM, CDR2 ANQGSEA, per germline. The CDR3: CSVENPSGNEQFF. The CDR3, as DNA: TGCAGCGTTGAAAATCCTAGCGGGAATGAGCAGTTCTTC.

This clonotype was found once. The chain carries TRBV28 and TRBJ2-3, with D possibly being TRBD1 (5 bases). The V gene lost 6 bases and the J gene lost 4 bases, with 17 bases spanning the gap. Germline V gives CDR1 MDHEN, CDR2 SYDVKM. The CDR3 is 15 residues long. The CDR3 region is CASRDNLYVADTQYF. In DNA, the CDR3 is TGTGCCAGCAGGGACAACCTTTACGTTGCAGATACGCAGTATTTT.